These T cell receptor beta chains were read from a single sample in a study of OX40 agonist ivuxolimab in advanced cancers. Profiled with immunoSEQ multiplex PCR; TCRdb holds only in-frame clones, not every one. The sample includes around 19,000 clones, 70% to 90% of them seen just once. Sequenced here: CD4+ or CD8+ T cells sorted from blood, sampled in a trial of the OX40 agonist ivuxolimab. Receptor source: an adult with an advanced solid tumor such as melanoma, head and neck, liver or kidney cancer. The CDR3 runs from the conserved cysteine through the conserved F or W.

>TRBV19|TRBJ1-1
CASSMYSANTEAFF
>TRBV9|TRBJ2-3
CASSVAGTSADTQYF
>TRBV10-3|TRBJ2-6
CATLSGANVLTF
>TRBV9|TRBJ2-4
CASSAYWTGVKNIQYF
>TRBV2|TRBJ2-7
CAKNRVGGEQYF
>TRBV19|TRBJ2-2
CASRGGAGELFF
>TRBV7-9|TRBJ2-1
CASSFSPMSEQFF
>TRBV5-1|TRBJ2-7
CASSLGQALSYEQYF
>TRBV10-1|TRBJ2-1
CASSGTGDSHEQFF
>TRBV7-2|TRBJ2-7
CASSDRYEQYF
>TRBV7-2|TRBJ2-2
CASSSHRTGFAGELFF
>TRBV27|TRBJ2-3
CASSGANADTQYF
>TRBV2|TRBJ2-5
CASSEKGGVWETQYF
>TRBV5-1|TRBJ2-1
CASTSISNEQFF
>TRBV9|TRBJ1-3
CASSVVENSGNTIYF
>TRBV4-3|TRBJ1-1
CASSQDRDYTEAFF
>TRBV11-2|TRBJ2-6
CASSLGHSGANVLTF
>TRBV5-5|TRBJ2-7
CASSLPPSYEQYF
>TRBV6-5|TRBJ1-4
CASSYSSGGHEKLFF
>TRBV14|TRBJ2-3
CASSQVPGAITDTQYF
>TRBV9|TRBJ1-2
CASSVGAGTVYGYTF
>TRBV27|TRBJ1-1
CASSPGTANTEAFF
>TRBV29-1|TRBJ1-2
CSVEAPVGYGYTF
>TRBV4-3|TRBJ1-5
CASSQDDGVNQPQHF
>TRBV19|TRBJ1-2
CASSMDRGRGYTF
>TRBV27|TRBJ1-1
CASSFIGGTWNTEAFF
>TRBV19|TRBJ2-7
CASSGVSYEQYF
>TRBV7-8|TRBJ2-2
CASSHGNTGELFF
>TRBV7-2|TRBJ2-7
CASSLAEGILNEQYF